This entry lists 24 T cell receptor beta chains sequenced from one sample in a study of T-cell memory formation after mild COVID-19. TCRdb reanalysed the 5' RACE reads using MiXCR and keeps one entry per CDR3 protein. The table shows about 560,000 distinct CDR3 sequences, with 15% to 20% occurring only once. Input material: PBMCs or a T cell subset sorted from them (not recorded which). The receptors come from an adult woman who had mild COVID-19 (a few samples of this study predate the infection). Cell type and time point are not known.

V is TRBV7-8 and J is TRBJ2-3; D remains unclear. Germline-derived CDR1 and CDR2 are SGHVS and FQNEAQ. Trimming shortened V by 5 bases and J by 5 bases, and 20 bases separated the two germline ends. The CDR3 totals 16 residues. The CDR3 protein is CASSLYAVPFGDTQYF. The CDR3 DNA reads TGTGCCAGCAGCCTGTACGCGGTCCCCTTCGGAGATACGCAGTATTTT.

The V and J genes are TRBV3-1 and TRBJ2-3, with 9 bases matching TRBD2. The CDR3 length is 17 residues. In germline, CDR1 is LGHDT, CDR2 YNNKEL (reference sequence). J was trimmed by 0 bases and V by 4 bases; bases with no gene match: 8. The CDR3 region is CASSRFSGGSSTDTQYF. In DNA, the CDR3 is TGTGCCAGCAGCCGGTTTAGCGGGGGATCTAGCACAGATACGCAGTATTTT.

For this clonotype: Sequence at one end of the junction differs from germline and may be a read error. The CDR3 protein is CASSLYPIGPANDGYTF. As DNA, the CDR3 is TGTGCCAGCAGTTTATACCCCATAGGGCCTGCTAACGATGGCTACACCTTC. The chain carries TRBV27 and TRBJ1-2; no clear D gene. Germline values: CDR1 MNHEY, CDR2 SMNVEV (reference sequence). The CDR3 contains 17 residues.

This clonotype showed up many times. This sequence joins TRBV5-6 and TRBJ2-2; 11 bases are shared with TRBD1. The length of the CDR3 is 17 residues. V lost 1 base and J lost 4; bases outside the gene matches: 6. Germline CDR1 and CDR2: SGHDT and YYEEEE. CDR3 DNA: TGTGCCAGCAGCTTGATCGCCGGGACAGGGGGCACCGGGGAGCTGTTTTTT. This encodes CASSLIAGTGGTGELFF.

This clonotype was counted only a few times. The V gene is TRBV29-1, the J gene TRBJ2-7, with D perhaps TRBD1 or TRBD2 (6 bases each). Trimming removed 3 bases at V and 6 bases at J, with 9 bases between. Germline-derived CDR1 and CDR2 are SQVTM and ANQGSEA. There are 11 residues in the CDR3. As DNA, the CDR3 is TGCAGCGTTGAGAGGGGGGCCGAGCAGTACTTC. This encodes CSVERGAEQYF.

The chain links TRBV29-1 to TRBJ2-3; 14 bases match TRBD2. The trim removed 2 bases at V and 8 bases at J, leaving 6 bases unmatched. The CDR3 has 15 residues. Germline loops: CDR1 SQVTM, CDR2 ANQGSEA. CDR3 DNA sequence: TGCAGCGTTGAACGACTAGCGGGAGGGCCCGGTACGCAGTATTTT. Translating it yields CSVERLAGGPGTQYF.

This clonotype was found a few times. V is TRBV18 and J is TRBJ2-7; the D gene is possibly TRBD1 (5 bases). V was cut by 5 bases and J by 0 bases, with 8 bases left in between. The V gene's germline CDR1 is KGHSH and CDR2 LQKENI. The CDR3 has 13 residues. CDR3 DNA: TGTGCCAGCTCAGGACAAAGCTCCTACGAGCAGTACTTC. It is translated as CASSGQSSYEQYF. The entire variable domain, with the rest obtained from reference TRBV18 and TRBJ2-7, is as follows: NAGVMQNPRHLVRRRGQEARLRCSPMKGHSHVYWYRQLPEEGLKFMVYLQKENIIDESGMPKERFSAEFPKEGPSILRIQQVVRGDSAAYFCASSGQSSYEQYFGPGTRLTVT.

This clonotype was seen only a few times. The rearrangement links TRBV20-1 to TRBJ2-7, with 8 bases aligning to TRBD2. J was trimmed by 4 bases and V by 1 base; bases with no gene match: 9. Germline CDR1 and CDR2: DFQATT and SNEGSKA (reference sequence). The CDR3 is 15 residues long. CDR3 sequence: CSARGAPGLGYEQYF. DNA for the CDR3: TGCAGTGCTAGAGGTGCGCCGGGACTAGGTTACGAGCAGTACTTC.

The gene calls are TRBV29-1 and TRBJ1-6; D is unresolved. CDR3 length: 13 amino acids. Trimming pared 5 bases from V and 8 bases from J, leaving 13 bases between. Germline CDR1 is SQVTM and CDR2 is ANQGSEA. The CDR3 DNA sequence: TGCAGCGTTCTGGAGGGATTGGATTCACCCCTCCACTTT. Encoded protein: CSVLEGLDSPLHF. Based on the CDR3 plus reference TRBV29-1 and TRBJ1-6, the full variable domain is SAVISQKPSRDICQRGTSLTIQCQVDSQVTMMFWYRQQPGQSLTLIATANQGSEATYESGFVIDKFPISRPNLTFSTLTVSNMSPEDSSIYLCSVLEGLDSPLHFGNGTRLTVT.

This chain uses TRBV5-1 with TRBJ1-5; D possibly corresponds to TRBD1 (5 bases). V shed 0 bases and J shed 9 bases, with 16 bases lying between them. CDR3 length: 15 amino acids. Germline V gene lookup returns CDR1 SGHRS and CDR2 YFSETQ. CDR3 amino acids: CASSLDGTPLTPQHF. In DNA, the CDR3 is TGCGCCAGCAGCTTGGATGGGACCCCTTTGACGCCCCAGCATTTT.

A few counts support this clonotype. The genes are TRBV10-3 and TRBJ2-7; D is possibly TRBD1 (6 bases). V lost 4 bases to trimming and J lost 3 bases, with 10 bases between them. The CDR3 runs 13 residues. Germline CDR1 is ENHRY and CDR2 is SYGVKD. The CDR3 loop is CAISAGQSYEQYF. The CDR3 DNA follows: TGTGCCATCAGTGCCGGACAGAGCTACGAGCAGTACTTC.

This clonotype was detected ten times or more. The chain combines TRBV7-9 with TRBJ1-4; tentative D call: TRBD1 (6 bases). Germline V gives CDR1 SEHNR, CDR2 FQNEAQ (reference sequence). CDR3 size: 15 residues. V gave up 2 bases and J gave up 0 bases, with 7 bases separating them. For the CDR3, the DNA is TGTGCCAGCAGCTTACCAGGGGCAACTAATGAAAAACTGTTTTTT. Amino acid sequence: CASSLPGATNEKLFF.

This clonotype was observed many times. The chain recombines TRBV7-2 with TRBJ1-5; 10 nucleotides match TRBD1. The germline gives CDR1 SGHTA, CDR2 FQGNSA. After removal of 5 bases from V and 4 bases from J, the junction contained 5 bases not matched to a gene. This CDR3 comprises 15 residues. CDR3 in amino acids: CASSPGQGMNQPQHF. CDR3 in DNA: TGTGCCAGCAGCCCGGGACAGGGGATGAATCAGCCCCAGCATTTT.

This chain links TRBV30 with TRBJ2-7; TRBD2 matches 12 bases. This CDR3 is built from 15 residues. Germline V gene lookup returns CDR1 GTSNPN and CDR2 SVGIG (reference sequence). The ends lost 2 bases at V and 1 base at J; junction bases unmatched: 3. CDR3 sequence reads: CAWSLTSGRSYEQYF. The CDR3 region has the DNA TGTGCCTGGAGTTTGACTAGCGGGAGATCCTACGAGCAGTACTTC.

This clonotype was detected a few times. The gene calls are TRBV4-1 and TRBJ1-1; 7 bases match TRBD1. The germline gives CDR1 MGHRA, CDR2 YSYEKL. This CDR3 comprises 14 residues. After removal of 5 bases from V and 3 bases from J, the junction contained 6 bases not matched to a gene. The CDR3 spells CASSSSGQYTEAFF. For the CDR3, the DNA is TGCGCCAGCAGCAGTTCGGGACAGTACACTGAAGCTTTCTTT.

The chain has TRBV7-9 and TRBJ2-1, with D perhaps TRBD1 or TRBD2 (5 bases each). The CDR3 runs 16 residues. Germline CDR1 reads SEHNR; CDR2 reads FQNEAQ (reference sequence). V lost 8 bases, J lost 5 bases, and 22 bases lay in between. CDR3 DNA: TGTGCCAGCTGCCCCCCTGGTTGGGGGAGCAACAATGAGCAGTTCTTC. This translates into CASCPPGWGSNNEQFF.

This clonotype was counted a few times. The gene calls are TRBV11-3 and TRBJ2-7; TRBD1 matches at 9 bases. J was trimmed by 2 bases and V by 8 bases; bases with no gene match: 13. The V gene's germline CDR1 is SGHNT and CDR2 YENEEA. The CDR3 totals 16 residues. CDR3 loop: CASSNQRQGGPYEQYF. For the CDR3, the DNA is TGTGCCAGCTCCAACCAAAGACAGGGGGGGCCCTACGAGCAGTACTTC.

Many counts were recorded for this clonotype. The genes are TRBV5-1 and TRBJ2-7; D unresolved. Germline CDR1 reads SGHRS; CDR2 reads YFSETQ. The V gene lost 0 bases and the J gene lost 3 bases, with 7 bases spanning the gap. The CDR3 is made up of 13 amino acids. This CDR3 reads CASSLDILYEQYF. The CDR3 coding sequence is TGCGCCAGCAGCTTGGATATCCTCTACGAGCAGTACTTC.

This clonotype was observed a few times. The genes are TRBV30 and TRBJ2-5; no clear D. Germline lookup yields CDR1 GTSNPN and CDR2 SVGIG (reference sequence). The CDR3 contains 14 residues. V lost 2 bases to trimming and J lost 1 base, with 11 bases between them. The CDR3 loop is CAWSWAARQETQYF. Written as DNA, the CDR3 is TGTGCCTGGAGTTGGGCGGCCCGCCAAGAGACCCAGTACTTC.

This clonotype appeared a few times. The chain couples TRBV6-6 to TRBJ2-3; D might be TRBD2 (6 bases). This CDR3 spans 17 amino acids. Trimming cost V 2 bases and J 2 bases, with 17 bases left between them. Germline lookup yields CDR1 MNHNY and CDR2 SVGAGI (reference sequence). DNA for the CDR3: TGTGCCAGCAGTTACCCCCTTAGTGCGGGGCCCACAGATACGCAGTATTTT. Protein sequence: CASSYPLSAGPTDTQYF.

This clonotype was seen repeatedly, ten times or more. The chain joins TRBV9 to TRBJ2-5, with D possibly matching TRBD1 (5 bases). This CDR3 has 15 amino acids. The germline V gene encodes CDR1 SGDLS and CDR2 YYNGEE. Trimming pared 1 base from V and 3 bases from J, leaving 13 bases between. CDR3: CASSVQGQGKETQYF. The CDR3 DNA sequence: TGTGCCAGCAGCGTACAGGGCCAGGGTAAAGAGACCCAGTACTTC.

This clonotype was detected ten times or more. The CDR3 sequence is CASSSGPSNTGELFF. The CDR3 bases are TGTGCCAGCAGCTCGGGACCATCGAACACCGGGGAGCTGTTTTTT. V gene TRBV7-2 combines with J gene TRBJ2-2; possibly TRBD1 or TRBD2 for D (5 bases each). The CDR3 is made up of 15 amino acids. Deletions cut 4 bases from V and 0 bases from J, with 9 bases between. Germline CDR1 SGHTA, CDR2 FQGNSA. Full variable domain (remainder filled in from reference TRBV7-2 and TRBJ2-2): GAGVSQSPSNKVTEKGKDVELRCDPISGHTALYWYRQSLGQGLEFLIYFQGNSAPDKSGLPSDRFSAERTGGSVSTLTIQRTQQEDSAVYLCASSSGPSNTGELFFGEGSRLTVL.

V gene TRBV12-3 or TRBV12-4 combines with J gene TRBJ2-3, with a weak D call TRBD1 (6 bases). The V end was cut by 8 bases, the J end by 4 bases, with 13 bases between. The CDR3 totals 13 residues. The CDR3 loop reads CASRLGGADTQYF. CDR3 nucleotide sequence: TGTGCCAGCCGATTAGGGGGTGCAGATACGCAGTATTTT.

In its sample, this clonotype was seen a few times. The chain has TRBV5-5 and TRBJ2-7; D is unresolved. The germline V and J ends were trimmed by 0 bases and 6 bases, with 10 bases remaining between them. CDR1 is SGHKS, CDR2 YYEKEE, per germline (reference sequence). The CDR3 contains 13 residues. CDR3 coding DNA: TGTGCCAGCAGCTTGGAGAGAGGTGTCGAGCAGTACTTC. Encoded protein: CASSLERGVEQYF.